This T cell receptor (beta chain) was captured by sequencing in a study of radiation and T cells in renal cell carcinoma. Time point described: blood 2 weeks post-SBRT. Treatment reported: 15 Gy SBRT to primary tumor, nephrectomy 4 weeks later. Blood was sampled at baseline, 2 weeks and 4 weeks after SBRT. Clones were read by immunoSEQ multiplex PCR, and TCRdb kept only the in-frame ones, dropping some. The sample contains about 130,000 clones, approximately 78% of which appear only once. V was cut by 5 bases and J by 4 bases, with 9 bases left in between. Germline V CDR1 and CDR2: SGHDT, YYEEEE. This CDR3 is 13 amino acids long. Points from the study as a whole: In blood, top tumor clones expanded by 2 weeks, shrinking by 4.

Note on this clone: Its antigen is unknown.

The specimen was blood, collected from a patient whose treatment included radiotherapy and nephrectomy. The source is a woman aged 55 to 70 with renal cell carcinoma. The rearrangement joins TRBV5-6 to TRBJ1-4; the D gene is possibly TRBD1 (5 bases). DNA for the CDR3: TGTGCCAGCAGTGGGGGGGATAATGAAAAACTGTTTTTT. This codes for CASSGGDNEKLFF.